This TCR beta chain originates from a study of shared clonotypes between healthy human individuals. Study at large: For every donor, three CD4 naive, three CD4 memory, two CD8 naive and one CD8 memory plates were used.

The CDR3 loop spans 13 amino acids. V was pared by 8 bases and J by 5 bases, with 15 bases between. CDR1 and CDR2 (germline): LNHDA, SQIVND (reference sequence). Produced via immunoSEQ multiplex PCR; TCRdb's table is partial and in-frame only. The data hold approximately 2,000,000 clones, with roughly 93% observed a single time. This clone was observed a few times. What it binds is not known. Study observations and caveats: Specimens sampled were limited to blood, with tissue repertoires likely differing.

Naive CD8 cells lacked CD45RO, underwent positive selection for CCR7 and left out terminally differentiated effector memory CD45RA+ cells. V is TRBV19 and J is TRBJ1-2; D may be TRBD1 (5 bases). Sequenced sample: naive CD8+ T cells from PBMCs. This sequence originates from a man between 18 and 29 years old in good health. Some clones in this sample may be carry-over from other donors' samples. CDR3 nucleotide sequence: TGTGCCAGTGGGGCCTCCCTCTCTTATGGCTACACCTTC. Protein sequence: CASGASLSYGYTF.